This TCR beta chain originates from a study of spatial heterogeneity in lung cancer. Study-level background: Compared with alpha-chain sequences, beta-chain sequences were consistently detected in greater numbers. Findings and caveats of the study: For expanded intratumoral alpha and beta TCRs, counts tracked tumor mutation counts.

Points on this clonotype: What it recognizes is unknown. Within a library made for alpha chains, this beta chain is off target, and its count is uninformative.

The time point is: sample taken at primary tumor resection. The input material, whole RNA from tumor, nontumor lung or frozen PBMC, was sequenced unsorted. TCRdb processed the 5' RACE reads anew with MiXCR; each CDR3 protein has one entry. The sample carries roughly 18,000 distinct CDR3 sequences, 9.6% recorded once. The TCR sequence derives from a female donor with early-stage non-small cell lung cancer. Sequencing used lung tumor tissue, obtained at surgery.

CDR3 region: CASSDGRGKQETQYF. The CDR3 nucleotides are TGTGCCAGCAGTGATGGCAGGGGCAAACAAGAGACCCAGTACTTC. The chain is built from TRBV2 and TRBJ2-5, with D possibly matching TRBD1 (6 bases). The V end was cut by 3 bases, the J end by 2 bases, with 13 bases between. Looked up from germline, CDR1 is SNHLY and CDR2 is FYNNEI. The length of the CDR3 is 15 residues.